This T cell receptor (beta chain) was observed in a study of T cell repertoires in cytomegalovirus infection. Overall study context: Through public TCR beta signatures, both CMV infection and matching HLA type were indicated.

General study results and limits: In two of eight donors, the top clonotype was HLA-C-restricted CMV-specific.

MiXCR was run by TCRdb on the reads, yielding one entry per CDR3 protein. This sample yields 55,000 to 85,000 distinct CDR3 sequences, of which over 3.5% are seen a single time; about 22% belongs to the top ten. This clonotype was seen at least ten times. Its antigen remains unknown. Sequenced sample: PBMCs. The sequence derives from a human donor in good health (CMV status not recorded). Some clones in this sample may be carry-over from other donors' samples.

The CDR3 nucleotides are TGTGCCAGCAGCCATGGACGGAACTTTCCCCTGAACACTGAAGCTTTCTTT. Protein: CASSHGRNFPLNTEAFF. The chain combines TRBV7-8 with TRBJ1-1; no firm D call. Trimming removed 5 bases at V and 0 bases at J, with 19 bases between. The CDR3 runs to 17 residues. Per germline, CDR1 SGHVS and CDR2 FQNEAQ.